One and the same sample provided the 11 T cell receptor beta chains below, sequenced in a study of cytomegalovirus exposure and HLA in healthy donors. The study ran its PCR with 60 Vbeta and 13 Jbeta primers. Clones were sequenced by immunoSEQ multiplex PCR, and TCRdb holds only the in-frame ones, with some missing. The data show 75,000 to 95,000 clones, 78% seen once. What was sequenced was PBMCs. The receptors derive from a male donor in good health and CMV-seropositive.

The chain is built from TRBV29-1 and TRBJ1-2; a possible D gene is TRBD1 (5 bases). Germline loops: CDR1 SQVTM, CDR2 ANQGSEA. Trimming took 6 bases from V and 4 from J, leaving 12 bases between them. This CDR3 is 12 amino acids long. CDR3 sequence reads: CSVGLEGYGYTF. In nucleotides, the CDR3 is TGCAGCGTGGGACTGGAGGGCTATGGCTACACCTTC.

This clone was detected a few times. The J gene is TRBJ2-5, the V gene TRBV18, with D possibly TRBD1 on 5 matching bases. The V and J ends lost 1 base and 2 bases respectively, with 11 bases between them. Germline CDR1 and CDR2: KGHSH and LQKENI. This CDR3 is 15 amino acids long. In DNA, the CDR3 is TGTGCCAGCTCACCACAACGTGACAGACAAGAGACCCAGTACTTC. Its protein is CASSPQRDRQETQYF.

The chain is built from TRBV28 and TRBJ1-1; D unresolved. This CDR3 comprises 15 residues. Germline V gives CDR1 MDHEN, CDR2 SYDVKM. V lost 3 bases, J lost 0 bases, and 11 bases lay in between. CDR3 nucleotides: TGTGCCAGCAGTTTTGGGGAGCTAATGAACACTGAAGCTTTCTTT. This gives the protein CASSFGELMNTEAFF.

The chain recombines TRBV9 with TRBJ2-1; 11 positions match TRBD2. The CDR3 is 16 amino acids. J lost 4 bases, V lost 3 bases, and 6 bases had no gene match. Germline CDR1 reads SGDLS; CDR2 reads YYNGEE. The CDR3 loop is CASSAGTSGFYNEQFF. The CDR3 DNA sequence: TGTGCCAGCAGCGCCGGGACTAGCGGATTTTACAATGAGCAGTTCTTC.

The chain links TRBV6-4 to TRBJ2-1; TRBD1 matches at 12 bases. Germline V gene sequence: CDR1 MRHNA, CDR2 SNTAGT. The CDR3 covers 18 residues. V dropped 2 bases and J dropped 5; count of bases not matched to a gene: 10. The CDR3 sequence is CASSDADPGQGANNEQFF. In DNA, the CDR3 is TGTGCCAGCAGTGACGCTGACCCGGGACAGGGGGCGAACAATGAGCAGTTCTTC.

The V call is TRBV11-2, the J call TRBJ2-7; 7 bases agree with TRBD1. The CDR3 has 17 residues. Germline CDR1 SGHAT, CDR2 FQNNGV. V lost 1 base to trimming and J lost 3 bases; unmatched junction nucleotides: 12. The CDR3 bases are TGTGCCAGCAGCTTAGTAGGGGGCCCAGGGCTACACTACGAGCAGTACTTC. Translated, it gives CASSLVGGPGLHYEQYF.

This clone was detected only a few times. This chain uses TRBV18 with TRBJ2-2, with D tentatively TRBD1 (6 bases). The germline V gene encodes CDR1 KGHSH and CDR2 LQKENI. The V and J ends lost 6 bases and 3 bases respectively, with 20 bases between them. The CDR3 runs to 17 residues. The CDR3, as DNA: TGTGCCAGCTCTCCCAAAAATGGACAGTTGGACACCGGGGAGCTGTTTTTT. Translated, it gives CASSPKNGQLDTGELFF. Complete variable domain (other parts from reference TRBV18 and TRBJ2-2): NAGVMQNPRHLVRRRGQEARLRCSPMKGHSHVYWYRQLPEEGLKFMVYLQKENIIDESGMPKERFSAEFPKEGPSILRIQQVVRGDSAAYFCASSPKNGQLDTGELFFGEGSRLTVL.

V and J are TRBV19 and TRBJ1-2; D ambiguous. Germline values: CDR1 LNHDA, CDR2 SQIVND (reference sequence). This CDR3 has 13 residues. Trimming pared 10 bases from V and 3 bases from J, leaving 15 bases between. The CDR3 DNA follows: TGTGCCACAGGAACAGCGGGTGACTATGGCTACACCTTC. This translates into CATGTAGDYGYTF.

As concerns this clone: An end of the junction does not agree with germline; a read error may underlie this. The CDR3 reads CASSGGPHSNEQYF. In DNA, the CDR3 is TGTGCCAGCAGTGGCGGGCCCCACTCCAACGAGCAGTACTTC. The chain couples TRBV6-4 to TRBJ2-7, with a weak D call TRBD2 (5 bases). Germline V gene lookup returns CDR1 MRHNA and CDR2 SNTAGT. The CDR3 spans 14 residues.

The chain carries TRBV29-1 and TRBJ2-1, with a possible D match to TRBD2 (7 bases). The ends were cut back, 4 bases at V and 11 bases at J, with 15 bases in the middle. This CDR3 has 12 residues. Germline loops: CDR1 SQVTM, CDR2 ANQGSEA. The CDR3 reads CSVGEGRGQQFF. In DNA, the CDR3 is TGCAGCGTTGGAGAAGGGCGGGGGCAGCAGTTCTTC.

V is TRBV10-1 and J is TRBJ2-5, with 9 positions matching TRBD2. V lost 10 bases and J lost 1; bases outside the gene matches: 7. The CDR3 is made up of 14 amino acids. Germline lookup yields CDR1 WNHNN and CDR2 SYGVQD (reference sequence). This CDR3 reads CATSSGIFQETQYF. Written as DNA, the CDR3 is TGCGCCACTTCTAGCGGGATCTTCCAAGAGACCCAGTACTTC.